This T cell receptor (beta chain) derives from a study of T cells after posttransplantation cyclophosphamide (dated by TCRdb to 2015 to 2016). Background on the whole study: The study tracked T cell repertoire reconstitution by TRB sequencing after myeloablative bone marrow transplantation using posttransplantation cyclophosphamide as GVHD prophylaxis. Public TRB sequences were queried against a database of over 3,600 sequences associated with responses to pathogens, tumor antigens, self-antigens and alloantigens. TRB sequencing was also done on up to 3 additional blood samples from 2 to 5.2 years after transplant in 3 patients, and on pretransplant blood from 4 patients. Antigen receptor sequencing covered samples from 30 to 45 PTCy-treated patients and approximately 15 of their related bone marrow donors. TRA and TRB clonality were tightly correlated in several samples, so subsequent TCR analyses focused on TRB only. Blood from all 35 or so PTCy patients who had 1-year posttransplant specimens underwent TRB sequencing.

TRB sequencing was run on genomic DNA with either the immunoSEQ assay at survey resolution or the hsTCRB kit. Regarding the original processing steps: Initial read processing used immunoSEQ software, and repertoire analyses used the LymphoSeq R package. Clonality was calculated as 1 minus normalized Shannon entropy, and the Gini coefficient was also calculated for each TRB dataset. To infer phenotypes in unsorted samples, TRB sequences from sorted subsets of the recipient or donor were mapped onto unsorted samples from the same recipient. Imported from immuneACCESS, the table was reduced by TCRdb to in-frame sequences with V and J called. These copies leave out some clones; in studies compared against another copy, an unresolved V gene accounts for under half, and the cause of the remainder is not known. That table furnishes V, J and clone size, whereas the DNA furnished D and trimming. The sample contains around 3,900 clones, more than 80% of them found a single time. Of the sample, approximately 7% is held by the ten largest clones.

The study at large found these results: At 1-2 months, donor-recipient similarity was low but rose over the first year, and the later blood repertoires were often dominated by donor CD8+ memory clones. Across fewer than 50 patients, recipient CMV seropositivity and CMV reactivation were highly associated with TRB clonality; PTCy diversity was similar to CNI/methotrexate controls. The TRB repertoires of T cells infiltrating skin or the GI tract showed only limited overlap with the TRB repertoires found in blood.

The sample's treatment or condition label is to be understood as: high-dose cyclophosphamide on days +3 and +4 as single-agent GVHD prophylaxis. For conditioning, the PTCy patients got busulfan and fludarabine, then a related or unrelated marrow graft, followed by cyclophosphamide on days +3 and +4. PTCy-treated patients were drawn from a prospective multi-institutional clinical trial. Mononuclear cells from peripheral blood and bone marrow were separated by Ficoll-Hypaque density centrifugation and then cryopreserved. Sorting of CD4+ and CD8+ T cells, including naive and memory subsets, was performed by FACS on a FACSAria II. CDR1 and CDR2 are drawn from the germline V gene: MNHEY, SVGAGI. There are 14 amino acids in the CDR3, from cysteine to phenylalanine inclusive. Kept here is only the CDR3 DNA, which spans 42 bases and is read in frame from base 1. At the junction V is shortened by 5 bases and J by 3 bases; bases outside the gene matches: 6.

On this clone: Its binding antigen is unknown. Per-base qualities were not stored, and no clone one base away is much larger.

This clonotype was sampled from a male patient in his thirties who received an allogeneic stem cell transplant from a related donor, was CMV-positive, and had no GVHD. After a transplant, some T cells may be of graft donor origin. The sequenced sample was CD4+ T cells sorted from blood, obtained 242 days after a stem cell transplant with posttransplant cyclophosphamide. The chain is made from TRBV6-5 and TRBJ2-7; a stretch of 8 junction bases matches TRBD1. The sequenced DNA is TGTGCCAGCAGTCAGGACAGGGATGACTACGAGCAGTACTTC. This codes for CASSQDRDDYEQYF.